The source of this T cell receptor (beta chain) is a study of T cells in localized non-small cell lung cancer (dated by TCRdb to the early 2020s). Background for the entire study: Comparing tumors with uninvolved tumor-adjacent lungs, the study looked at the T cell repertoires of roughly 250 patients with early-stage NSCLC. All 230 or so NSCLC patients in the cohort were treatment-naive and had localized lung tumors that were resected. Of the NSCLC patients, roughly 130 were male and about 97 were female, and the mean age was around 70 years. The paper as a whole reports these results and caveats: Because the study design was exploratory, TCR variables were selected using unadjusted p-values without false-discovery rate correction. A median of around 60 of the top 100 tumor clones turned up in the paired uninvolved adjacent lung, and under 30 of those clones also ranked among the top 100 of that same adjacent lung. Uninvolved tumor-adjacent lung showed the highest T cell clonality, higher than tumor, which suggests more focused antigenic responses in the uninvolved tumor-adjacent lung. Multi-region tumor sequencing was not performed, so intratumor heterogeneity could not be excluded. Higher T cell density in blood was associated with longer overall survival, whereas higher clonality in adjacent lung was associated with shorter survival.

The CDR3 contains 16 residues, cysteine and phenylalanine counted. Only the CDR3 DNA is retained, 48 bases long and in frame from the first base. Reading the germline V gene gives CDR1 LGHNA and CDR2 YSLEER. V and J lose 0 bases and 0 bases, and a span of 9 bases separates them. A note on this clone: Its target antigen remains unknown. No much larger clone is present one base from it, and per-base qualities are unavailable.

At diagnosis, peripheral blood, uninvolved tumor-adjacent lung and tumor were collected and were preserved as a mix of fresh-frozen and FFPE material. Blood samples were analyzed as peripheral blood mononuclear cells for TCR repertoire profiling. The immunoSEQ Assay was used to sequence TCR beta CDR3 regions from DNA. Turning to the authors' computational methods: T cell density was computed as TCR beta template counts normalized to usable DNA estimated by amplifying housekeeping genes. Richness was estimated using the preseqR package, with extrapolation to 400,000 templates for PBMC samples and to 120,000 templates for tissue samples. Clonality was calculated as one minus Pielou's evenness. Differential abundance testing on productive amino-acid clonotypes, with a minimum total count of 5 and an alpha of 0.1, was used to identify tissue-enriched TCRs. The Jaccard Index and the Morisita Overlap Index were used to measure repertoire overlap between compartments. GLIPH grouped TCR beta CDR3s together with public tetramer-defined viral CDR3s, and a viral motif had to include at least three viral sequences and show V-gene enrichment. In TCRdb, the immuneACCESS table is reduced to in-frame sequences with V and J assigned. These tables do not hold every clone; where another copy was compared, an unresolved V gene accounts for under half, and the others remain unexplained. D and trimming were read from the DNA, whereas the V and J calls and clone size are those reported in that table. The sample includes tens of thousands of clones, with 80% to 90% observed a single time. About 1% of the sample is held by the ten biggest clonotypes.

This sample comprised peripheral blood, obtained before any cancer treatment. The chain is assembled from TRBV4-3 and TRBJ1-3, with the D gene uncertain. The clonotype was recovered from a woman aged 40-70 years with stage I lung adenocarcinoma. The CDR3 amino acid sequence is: CASSQDRPYSGNTIYF. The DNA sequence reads TGCGCCAGCAGCCAAGATAGGCCGTACTCTGGAAACACCATATATTTT.